This T cell receptor (beta chain) was sequenced during a study of T cells in Graves' hyperthyroidism and ophthalmopathy. In the study overall: Peripheral blood was drawn at first diagnosis, prior to all treatment.

Study-level results: Blood samples included most of the expanded thyroid clonotypes exceeding 0.001. From stable hyperthyroidism, ophthalmopathy was set apart by a 13 V-J model.

What was amplified from RNA transcripts were TCR beta CDR3 regions. The study used the HTBI primer set for a first-round RT-PCR of the TCR CDR3. MiXCR, run by TCRdb on the multiplex PCR reads, gives a single entry per CDR3 protein. This table holds fewer than 500,000 distinct CDR3 sequences, approximately 15% found once. This clonotype came up a few times. Its target is not known. The CDR3 extends over 15 amino acids. With 1 base removed from V and 5 bases from J, the gap between germline ends came to 14 bases. Germline CDR1 and CDR2: MGHRA and YSYEKL. The sample consisted of blood. This rearrangement joins TRBV4-1 to TRBJ1-2; perhaps TRBD1 as D (5 bases). The sequence came from a man younger than 30 with Graves' ophthalmopathy. CDR3 in DNA: TGCGCCAGCAGCCAAGGGGGAGAGGGGTGGTATGGCTACACCTTC. Its protein is CASSQGGEGWYGYTF.